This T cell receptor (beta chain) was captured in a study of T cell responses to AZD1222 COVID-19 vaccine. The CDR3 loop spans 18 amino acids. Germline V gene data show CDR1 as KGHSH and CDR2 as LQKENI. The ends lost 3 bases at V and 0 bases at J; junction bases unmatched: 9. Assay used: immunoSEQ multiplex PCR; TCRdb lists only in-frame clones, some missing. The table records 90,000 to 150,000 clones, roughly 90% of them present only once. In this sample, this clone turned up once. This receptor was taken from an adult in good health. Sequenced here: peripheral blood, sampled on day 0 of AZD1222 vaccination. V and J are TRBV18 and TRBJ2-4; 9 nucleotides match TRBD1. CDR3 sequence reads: CASSPLGTGSSAKNIQYF. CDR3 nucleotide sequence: TGTGCCAGCTCACCCCTCGGGACAGGGTCCTCAGCCAAAAACATTCAGTACTTC.